Shown below are 25 T cell receptor beta chains from a single sample sequenced in a study of blood T cells in healthy people across ages. A second PCR of roughly 7 to 11 cycles used a sample-barcoded 5' primer and a J-beta primer mix. TCRdb re-analysed the 5' RACE reads in MiXCR, keeping a single row per CDR3 protein. The sample lists 1,500,000 or so distinct CDR3 sequences; roughly 64% were seen once. The sequenced sample consisted of blood. The origin of the receptors is a man aged 18 to 30 in good health.

The chain links TRBV20-1 to TRBJ2-5, with D maybe TRBD2 (6 bases). This CDR3 is built from 14 residues. CDR1 is DFQATT, CDR2 SNEGSKA, per germline (reference sequence). V lost 1 base, J lost 11 bases, and 20 bases lay in between. CDR3 residues: CSARGSGLQLTQYF. CDR3 in DNA: TGCAGTGCTAGAGGGTCTGGACTACAATTGACTCAGTACTTC.

This clonotype came up a few times. The chain links TRBV20-1 to TRBJ2-1; tentatively, D is TRBD1 (7 bases). This CDR3 has 13 amino acids. The ends were cut back, 6 bases at V and 7 bases at J, with 16 bases in the middle. Germline lookup yields CDR1 DFQATT and CDR2 SNEGSKA (reference sequence). The chain's CDR3 is CSAYRGLLNEQFF. The CDR3 nucleotides are TGCAGTGCATACAGGGGACTGCTAAATGAGCAGTTCTTC.

In nucleotides, the CDR3 is TGTGCCAGCAGTCGAGACACCACTGAAGCTTTCTTT. Translation: CASSRDTTEAFF. The genes are TRBV7-2 and TRBJ1-1, with D unresolved. Per germline, CDR1 SGHTA and CDR2 FQGNSA. The CDR3 is made up of 12 amino acids. The V end lost 6 bases, the J end lost 4 bases, and 9 bases lay between the germline ends.

This chain joins TRBV19 and TRBJ2-1; D is uncertain. This CDR3 is built from 12 residues. With 5 bases removed from V and 4 bases from J, the gap between germline ends came to 6 bases. Germline loops: CDR1 LNHDA, CDR2 SQIVND (reference sequence). CDR3 region: CASSARYNEQFF. In nucleotides, the CDR3 is TGTGCCAGTAGTGCCCGATACAATGAGCAGTTCTTC.

This clonotype has just a few counts. V and J are TRBV20-1 and TRBJ2-1; 8 bases match TRBD1. The CDR3 is 16 residues long. Germline V gives CDR1 DFQATT, CDR2 SNEGSKA (reference sequence). V shed 5 bases, J shed 6 bases, and the junction held 15 bases outside the gene matches. In DNA, the CDR3 is TGCAGTGCTCGCACCTCTCGTGGACAGGGCGGCAATGAGCAGTTCTTC. Its protein is CSARTSRGQGGNEQFF.

The rearrangement links TRBV6-1 to TRBJ1-2; TRBD1 agrees at 7 bases. Germline V gives CDR1 MNHNS, CDR2 SASEGT. Germline trimming cut 2 bases from V and 8 bases from J; bases unmatched to any gene: 8. The CDR3 runs to 14 residues. In nucleotides, the CDR3 is TGTGCCAGCAGTGAACTTCGGACAGGAAACGGCTACACCTTC. Protein: CASSELRTGNGYTF.

This chain joins TRBV6-6 and TRBJ2-3; maybe TRBD2 (7 bases). The CDR3 covers 17 residues. Deletions cut 2 bases from V and 0 bases from J, with 15 bases between. Germline CDR1 MNHNY, CDR2 SVGAGI (reference sequence). The CDR3 loop is CASSYVAGARSTDTQYF. The CDR3 DNA sequence: TGTGCCAGCAGTTACGTGGCGGGGGCTCGTAGCACAGATACGCAGTATTTT.

This clonotype was counted only a few times. The chain is built from TRBV4-3 and TRBJ1-2; D not resolved. The CDR3 consists of 16 residues. V lost 1 base to trimming and J lost 2 bases, with 14 bases between them. Germline V gene lookup returns CDR1 LGHNA and CDR2 YSLEER. This CDR3 reads CASSQVPGKPNYGYTF. Written as DNA, the CDR3 is TGCGCCAGCAGCCAAGTCCCAGGCAAACCAAACTATGGCTACACCTTC.

For the CDR3, the DNA is TGTGCCAGCGGTCTAGGAATACCCCTCGAGCAGTACTTC. Protein: CASGLGIPLEQYF. The V call is TRBV12-3 or TRBV12-4, the J call TRBJ2-7; D unresolved. V shed 8 bases and J shed 6 bases, with 17 bases lying between them. This CDR3 region has 13 residues.

V gene TRBV7-2 combines with J gene TRBJ2-3; weak D call: TRBD2 (5 bases). The CDR3 is made up of 15 amino acids. Germline V gene data show CDR1 as SGHTA and CDR2 as FQGNSA. V was shortened by 2 bases and J by 4 bases, with 13 bases between the two germline ends. The CDR3 is CASSLTAGLADTQYF. CDR3 DNA sequence: TGTGCCAGCAGCTTAACGGCGGGTCTAGCAGATACGCAGTATTTT.

This chain connects TRBV27 to TRBJ2-5; 14 bases are shared with TRBD2. The CDR3 is made up of 19 amino acids. J gave up 1 base and V 3 bases, and 10 bases lay outside the gene matches. Germline CDR1 and CDR2: MNHEY and SMNVEV (reference sequence). This CDR3 is CASSFLMVGTSGGQETQYF. The DNA for the CDR3 is TGTGCCAGCAGTTTTTTAATGGTTGGGACTAGCGGGGGCCAAGAGACCCAGTACTTC.

V is TRBV6-5 and J is TRBJ2-7; D uncertain. The CDR3 contains 15 residues. V lost 0 bases and J lost 0, with 9 bases in between. Germline values: CDR1 MNHEY, CDR2 SVGAGI. CDR3 sequence: CASSYSAGHSYEQYF. CDR3 DNA: TGTGCCAGCAGTTACTCGGCCGGCCACTCCTACGAGCAGTACTTC.

The sample holds one count of this clonotype. The chain combines TRBV6-5 with TRBJ1-2; a weak D match, TRBD1 (5 bases). Per the germline V gene, CDR1 is MNHEY and CDR2 is SVGAGI. The CDR3 covers 14 residues. V lost 2 bases and J lost 7, with 14 bases in between. Here the CDR3 reads CASSYRRVGAGYTF. As DNA, the CDR3 is TGTGCCAGCAGTTACCGTCGCGTAGGGGCTGGCTACACCTTC.

V is TRBV15 and J is TRBJ2-1, with D hard to call. CDR3 length: 14 residues. V lost 4 bases and J lost 0, with 7 bases in between. Germline V gene sequence: CDR1 LNHNV, CDR2 YYDKDF (reference sequence). The CDR3 DNA reads as TGTGCCACCAGCACTTGGAGCTCCTACAATGAGCAGTTCTTC. Encoded protein: CATSTWSSYNEQFF.

The V call is TRBV18, the J call TRBJ2-1; D is uncertain. The CDR3 extends over 11 amino acids. From germline, CDR1 is KGHSH and CDR2 LQKENI. Trimming shortened V by 3 bases and J by 15 bases, and 12 bases separated the two germline ends. CDR3 loop: CASSPLERRFF. CDR3 nucleotides: TGTGCCAGCTCACCGCTTGAGAGAAGGTTCTTC.

CDR3 nucleotides: TGTGCCAGCAGAGAGACCGGGGGAGAGACCCAGTACTTC. Protein sequence: CASRETGGETQYF. The rearrangement uses TRBV12-3 or TRBV12-4 and TRBJ2-5, with D possibly matching TRBD2 (6 bases). This CDR3 contains 13 residues. Trimming took off 6 bases at V and 4 bases at J, with 12 bases between the two ends.

The rearrangement joins TRBV20-1 to TRBJ2-7; the match to TRBD2 covers 12 bases. The CDR3 spans 18 residues. Trimming took 2 bases from V and 2 from J; bases not matched to a gene: 13. In germline, CDR1 is DFQATT, CDR2 SNEGSKA (reference sequence). CDR3 sequence reads: CSARLAGGPGAGTYEQYF. The CDR3 DNA reads as TGCAGTGCTAGACTAGCGGGAGGGCCCGGGGCTGGCACCTACGAGCAGTACTTC.

This chain's CDR3 is CASSFGRGRDYGYTF. The CDR3 DNA follows: TGTGCCAGCAGTTTCGGCAGGGGGCGCGACTATGGCTACACCTTC. The chain employs TRBV12-3 or TRBV12-4 and TRBJ1-2; 8 positions agree with TRBD1. The CDR3 contains 15 residues. V trimming: 3 bases; J trimming: 3 bases; junction bases outside the gene matches: 6.

This clonotype appeared a few times. The V gene is TRBV12-3 or TRBV12-4, the J gene TRBJ1-1; unclear D gene. Trimming shortened V by 6 bases and J by 0 bases, and 8 bases separated the two germline ends. CDR3 length equals 13 residues. The CDR3 DNA is TGTGCCAGCAGCGATCAGATGAACACTGAAGCTTTCTTT. Protein sequence: CASSDQMNTEAFF.

This clonotype showed up just a few times. V is TRBV29-1 and J is TRBJ1-2, with D possibly being TRBD1 (6 bases). The V end lost 3 bases, the J end lost 4 bases, and 15 bases lay between the germline ends. The germline CDR1 and CDR2 sequences are SQVTM and ANQGSEA. This CDR3 is 14 amino acids long. The CDR3 DNA reads TGCAGCGTTGAGGGGGGGGGACAAAGCTATGGCTACACCTTC. Protein sequence: CSVEGGGQSYGYTF.

This chain joins TRBV12-3 or TRBV12-4 and TRBJ2-3; 9 nucleotides match TRBD1. The CDR3 consists of 15 residues. V lost 4 bases and J lost 4; bases outside the gene matches: 6. The CDR3: CASSSGTGFSDTQYF. CDR3 in DNA: TGTGCCAGCAGTTCCGGGACAGGGTTTTCAGATACGCAGTATTTT.

This chain connects TRBV10-3 to TRBJ2-5; D unclear. The end of the DNA aligns better with TRBJ2-7, so the J call may be wrong. The CDR3 runs to 12 residues. Germline CDR1 ENHRY, CDR2 SYGVKD. The CDR3 DNA reads TGTGCCATCAGTGAGTCGGGTAGCGAGCAGTACTTC. Protein: CAISESGSEQYF.

The CDR3 reads CSADIQYF. DNA of the CDR3: TGCAGTGCTGATATTCAGTACTTC. The V gene is TRBV20-1, the J gene TRBJ2-4; D call uncertain. V lost 5 bases to trimming and J lost 10 bases, with 3 bases between them. This CDR3 region has 8 residues. Germline values: CDR1 DFQATT, CDR2 SNEGSKA (reference sequence).

The V gene is TRBV3-1, the J gene TRBJ2-3; 7 bases are a match to TRBD1. V was pared by 3 bases and J by 6 bases, with 6 bases of the junction left unmatched. Germline assignment: CDR1 LGHDT and CDR2 YNNKEL (reference sequence). The CDR3 loop spans 14 amino acids. CDR3 in amino acids: CASSQRGLGDTQYF. Written as DNA, the CDR3 is TGTGCCAGCAGCCAGAGGGGGCTAGGGGATACGCAGTATTTT.

CDR3 in DNA: TGTGCTAGTGGTTTGGTACTTGACAACCTTATAGTCACAGATACGCAGTATTTT. It encodes CASGLVLDNLIVTDTQYF. The chain joins TRBV12-5 to TRBJ2-3; D remains ambiguous. This CDR3 contains 18 residues. Germline V lookup: CDR1 LGHNT, CDR2 FRNRAP. Deletions cut 0 bases from V and 2 bases from J, with 18 bases between.